One sample yielded the 12 T cell receptor beta chains listed below, sequenced in a study of cytomegalovirus exposure and HLA in healthy donors. PCR employed 60 Vbeta and 13 Jbeta primers. The repertoire was sequenced with immunoSEQ multiplex PCR; TCRdb's copy has only in-frame clones and lacks some. The sample has roughly 150,000 clones, around 65% seen once; the top ten hold 3%. The source material was PBMCs. These receptors were obtained from a woman aged 25 to 39 in good health and CMV-seropositive.

The CDR3: CASGGTGYENTEAFF. The CDR3 coding sequence is TGTGCCAGCGGGGGGACAGGGTATGAGAACACTGAAGCTTTCTTT. The V call is TRBV7-9, the J call TRBJ1-1, with 9 bases fitting TRBD1. Germline values: CDR1 SEHNR, CDR2 FQNEAQ (reference sequence). J gave up 1 base and V 8 bases, and 8 bases lay outside the gene matches. This CDR3 contains 15 residues.

The chain has TRBV19 and TRBJ2-5, with D perhaps TRBD2 (6 bases). The V end lost 6 bases, the J end lost 4 bases, and 15 bases lay between the germline ends. Germline V CDR1 and CDR2: LNHDA, SQIVND (reference sequence). The CDR3 has 14 residues. The CDR3, as DNA: TGTGCCAGTAGCAACCGACTAGGCGGAGAGACCCAGTACTTC. Protein: CASSNRLGGETQYF.

The chain has TRBV20-1 and TRBJ1-2; D not certain. The CDR3 totals 11 residues. Germline V gene data show CDR1 as DFQATT and CDR2 as SNEGSKA (reference sequence). Trimming removed 7 bases from V and 4 bases from J, with 10 bases in between. CDR3 in DNA: TGCAGTGTAGAGATTTTCTATGGCTACACCTTC. Residues: CSVEIFYGYTF.

This chain's CDR3 is CASSQLREGYSPLHF. CDR3 DNA sequence: TGTGCCAGCTCGCAGCTACGGGAGGGATATTCACCCCTCCACTTT. This chain joins TRBV18 and TRBJ1-6; D is ambiguous. The CDR3 runs 15 residues. Germline values: CDR1 KGHSH, CDR2 LQKENI. The V gene lost 6 bases and the J gene lost 8 bases, with 17 bases spanning the gap. The full variable domain, its missing parts supplied by reference TRBV18 and TRBJ1-6, is NAGVMQNPRHLVRRRGQEARLRCSPMKGHSHVYWYRQLPEEGLKFMVYLQKENIIDESGMPKERFSAEFPKEGPSILRIQQVVRGDSAAYFCASSQLREGYSPLHFGNGTRLTVT.

V usage is TRBV7-2 and J usage is TRBJ2-7; 8 positions agree with TRBD2. After removal of 2 bases from V and 3 bases from J, the junction contained 15 bases not matched to a gene. This CDR3 is 18 amino acids long. Germline V gene sequence: CDR1 SGHTA, CDR2 FQGNSA. In DNA form, the CDR3 reads TGTGCCAGCAGCTTATTCATGTCGGGGAGCGGGAGTTACTACGAGCAGTACTTC. Protein: CASSLFMSGSGSYYEQYF.

The rearrangement joins TRBV30 to TRBJ2-5; possible D gene TRBD2, 5 bases. With 4 bases removed from V and 1 base from J, the gap between germline ends came to 13 bases. The V gene's germline CDR1 is GTSNPN and CDR2 SVGIG (reference sequence). The CDR3 is 14 residues long. CDR3 sequence: CAWKLIRGQETQYF. For the CDR3, the DNA is TGTGCCTGGAAATTGATACGGGGCCAAGAGACCCAGTACTTC.

The chain couples TRBV5-1 to TRBJ1-2, with 11 bases lining up with TRBD1. The V segment lost 5 bases and the J segment 6 bases; nucleotides outside the gene matches: 9. CDR1 is SGHRS and CDR2 is YFSETQ in the germline V gene. CDR3 length equals 15 residues. The CDR3 is CASRRAGTGGDGYTF. The CDR3 DNA is TGCGCCAGCAGGCGGGCGGGGACAGGGGGTGATGGCTACACCTTC.

J is TRBJ1-1 and V is TRBV5-1; TRBD1 might be the D (5 bases). This CDR3 has 19 residues. Germline CDR1 and CDR2: SGHRS and YFSETQ. V lost 0 bases, J lost 0 bases, and 21 bases lay in between. The CDR3 here is CASSLDSWVRRQMNTEAFF. The CDR3 coding sequence is TGCGCCAGCAGCTTGGATTCATGGGTCAGGAGACAGATGAACACTGAAGCTTTCTTT.

The chain has TRBV5-4 and TRBJ2-5; TRBD1 matches 7 bases. Germline CDR1 SGHNT, CDR2 YYREEE (reference sequence). This CDR3 contains 14 residues. V shed 2 bases, J shed 5 bases, and the junction held 6 bases outside the gene matches. The DNA of the CDR3 is TGTGCCAGCAGCTTTGCTAGGGGGCGGGAGACCCAGTACTTC. Translated: CASSFARGRETQYF.

This clone was detected only a few times. The chain combines TRBV4-1 with TRBJ2-1; 11 nucleotides match TRBD2. Germline CDR1 and CDR2: MGHRA and YSYEKL. CDR3 length: 18 amino acids. The junction had 7 bases not matched to a gene; V was cut back by 3 bases and J by 0 bases. CDR3 bases: TGCGCCAGCAGCCAGGCCGGGACTAGCGGTCACTCCTACAATGAGCAGTTCTTC. It encodes CASSQAGTSGHSYNEQFF.

The V call is TRBV11-1, the J call TRBJ2-2; 7 bases fit TRBD1. Germline assignment: CDR1 SGHAT and CDR2 FQDESV (reference sequence). Trimming took 6 bases from V and 1 from J; bases not matched to a gene: 8. The CDR3 has 16 residues. In nucleotides, the CDR3 is TGTGCCAGCAGGATCGAACAGGGGCGGAACACCGGGGAGCTGTTTTTT. It specifies CASRIEQGRNTGELFF. Using reference TRBV11-1 and TRBJ2-2 for the parts outside the CDR3, the full variable domain is EAEVAQSPRYKITEKSQAVAFWCDPISGHATLYWYRQILGQGPELLVQFQDESVVDDSQLPKDRFSAERLKGVDSTLKIQPAELGDSAMYLCASRIEQGRNTGELFFGEGSRLTVL.

The rearrangement joins TRBV27 to TRBJ1-2; D unresolved. The V gene lost 6 bases and the J gene lost 3 bases, with 14 bases spanning the gap. The CDR3 loop spans 14 amino acids. Germline lookup yields CDR1 MNHEY and CDR2 SMNVEV (reference sequence). The CDR3 DNA reads TGTGCCAGCAGCCCAACGTCCACATACTATGGCTACACCTTC. This codes for CASSPTSTYYGYTF.